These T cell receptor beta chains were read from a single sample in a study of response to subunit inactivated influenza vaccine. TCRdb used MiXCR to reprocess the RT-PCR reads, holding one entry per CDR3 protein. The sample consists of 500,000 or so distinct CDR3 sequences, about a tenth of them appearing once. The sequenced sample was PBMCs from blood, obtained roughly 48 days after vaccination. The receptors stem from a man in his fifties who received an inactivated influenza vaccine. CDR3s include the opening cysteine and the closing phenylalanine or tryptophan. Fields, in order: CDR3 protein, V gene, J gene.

cdr3_aa: CASSYGSSYNEQFF
v_call: TRBV6-2/TRBV6-3
j_call: TRBJ2-1

cdr3_aa: CASNWGYGYTF
v_call: TRBV28
j_call: TRBJ1-2

cdr3_aa: CATSVAGANQPQHF
v_call: TRBV24-1
j_call: TRBJ1-5

cdr3_aa: CASSSSGKGEQFF
v_call: TRBV7-9
j_call: TRBJ2-1

cdr3_aa: CASSSPPSYGYTF
v_call: TRBV28
j_call: TRBJ1-2

cdr3_aa: CASSLIGVDTDTQYF
v_call: TRBV27
j_call: TRBJ2-3

cdr3_aa: CAISEPDTGEKLFF
v_call: TRBV10-3
j_call: TRBJ1-4

cdr3_aa: CASSLVWQETQYF
v_call: TRBV7-2
j_call: TRBJ2-5

cdr3_aa: CASSNSPGTTNYNEQFF
v_call: TRBV12-3/TRBV12-4
j_call: TRBJ2-1

cdr3_aa: CSVGDRVTGTEAFF
v_call: TRBV29-1
j_call: TRBJ1-1

cdr3_aa: CASSTRQGPYPYEQYF
v_call: TRBV7-7
j_call: TRBJ2-7